Following are 12 T cell receptor beta chains from one sample sequenced in a study of T cells after posttransplantation cyclophosphamide. Sequenced by immunoSEQ multiplex PCR; TCRdb stores in-frame clones only, minus some. This sample has some 66,000 clones; 85% to 95% occur once, and the top ten carry under 3%. Sequenced sample: PBMCs. The receptors were gathered from a woman in her thirties in good health and a related stem cell transplant donor.

V usage is TRBV5-1 and J usage is TRBJ2-3; D ambiguous. Germline V CDR1 and CDR2: SGHRS, YFSETQ. The CDR3 contains 12 residues. The V gene lost 9 bases and the J gene lost 5 bases, with 13 bases spanning the gap. Here the CDR3 reads CANHPSGDTQYF. CDR3 nucleotides: TGCGCCAACCACCCTTCCGGAGATACGCAGTATTTT.

The chain couples TRBV27 to TRBJ2-1; either TRBD1 or TRBD2 may supply D (6 bases each). Deletions cut 6 bases from V and 8 bases from J, with 8 bases between. This CDR3 spans 11 amino acids. Germline lookup yields CDR1 MNHEY and CDR2 SMNVEV (reference sequence). The CDR3 region is CASSGGYEQFF. CDR3 DNA sequence: TGTGCCAGCAGCGGGGGCTATGAGCAGTTCTTC.

The J gene is TRBJ1-6, the V gene TRBV19; D ambiguous. The ends were cut back, 6 bases at V and 14 bases at J, with 11 bases in the middle. Germline values: CDR1 LNHDA, CDR2 SQIVND (reference sequence). This CDR3 contains 11 residues. CDR3 protein: CASRDGKALHF. In nucleotides, the CDR3 is TGTGCCAGTAGGGACGGAAAGGCCCTCCACTTT.

The CDR3 is CASTWRTGPTEAFF. CDR3 DNA sequence: TGTGCCAGCACCTGGAGGACAGGTCCCACTGAAGCTTTCTTT. The chain carries TRBV2 and TRBJ1-1, with 7 nucleotides matching TRBD1. CDR1 and CDR2 from the germline V gene are SNHLY and FYNNEI. Trimming removed 7 bases from V and 4 bases from J; junction bases left unmatched: 9. The CDR3 totals 14 residues.

This chain joins TRBV18 and TRBJ2-3, with TRBD2 as a possible D gene (5 bases). CDR3 length: 15 residues. V was cut by 2 bases and J by 0 bases, with 9 bases left in between. Germline CDR1 and CDR2: KGHSH and LQKENI. CDR3 residues: CASSPEGKSTDTQYF. The CDR3 DNA reads TGTGCCAGCTCACCAGAGGGCAAAAGCACAGATACGCAGTATTTT.

The genes are TRBV5-5 and TRBJ2-1; no clear D. Germline-derived CDR1 and CDR2 are SGHKS and YYEKEE (reference sequence). V was clipped by 1 base and J by 2 bases, with 13 bases between them. The CDR3 spans 16 residues. The CDR3 DNA is TGTGCCAGCAGCTTGACGTCGACTCCCACCTACAATGAGCAGTTCTTC. Protein sequence: CASSLTSTPTYNEQFF.

V is TRBV2 and J is TRBJ1-3; D remains unclear. CDR3 size: 13 residues. The germline CDR1 and CDR2 sequences are SNHLY and FYNNEI. V was shortened by 7 bases and J by 4 bases, with 11 bases between the two germline ends. CDR3 sequence: CASTPQWGNTIYF. CDR3 in DNA: TGTGCCAGCACACCTCAATGGGGAAACACCATATATTTT.

This CDR3 is CASSLGARQETQYF. In DNA form, the CDR3 reads TGTGCCAGCAGCTTGGGCGCCAGACAAGAGACCCAGTACTTC. The rearrangement uses TRBV5-5 and TRBJ2-5; D not resolved. Germline V gene data show CDR1 as SGHKS and CDR2 as YYEKEE (reference sequence). Trimming cost V 0 bases and J 2 bases, with 8 bases left between them. The CDR3 is made up of 14 amino acids.

This chain uses TRBV4-3 with TRBJ1-2, with D perhaps matching TRBD1 (5 bases). Per germline, CDR1 LGHNA and CDR2 YSLEER. V was pared by 1 base and J by 0 bases, with 24 bases between. The CDR3 spans 20 residues. This chain's CDR3 is CASSQGDGGTVAEPNYGYTF. The CDR3 coding sequence is TGCGCCAGCAGCCAAGGAGATGGAGGGACGGTCGCGGAACCTAACTATGGCTACACCTTC.

This chain joins TRBV30 and TRBJ2-3; 9 bases fit TRBD2. Germline values: CDR1 GTSNPN, CDR2 SVGIG (reference sequence). The CDR3 sequence is 14 residues long. Unmatched junction bases numbered 5, after V lost 1 base and J lost 6 bases. DNA of the CDR3: TGTGCCTGGAGTGCGCTAGCGGGGACCGATACGCAGTATTTT. Residues: CAWSALAGTDTQYF.

The chain employs TRBV7-8 and TRBJ2-7; 8 nucleotides agree with TRBD2. Germline loops: CDR1 SGHVS, CDR2 FQNEAQ. The CDR3 spans 16 residues. The V gene end was trimmed by 5 bases and the J gene end by 7 bases; junction bases not matched to a gene: 16. The CDR3 DNA sequence: TGTGCCAGCAGCCCTCAGCGGGGGCGTAGGGTGGCTGAGCAGTACTTC. Encoded protein: CASSPQRGRRVAEQYF.

This clone was counted between two and nine times. This chain uses TRBV6-4 with TRBJ2-2; 8 bases align to TRBD1. Germline trimming cut 7 bases from V and 3 bases from J; bases unmatched to any gene: 7. The length of the CDR3 is 15 residues. The germline CDR1 and CDR2 sequences are MRHNA and SNTAGT. The CDR3 DNA sequence: TGTGCCAGCAATCCTGGACAGGGAGACACCGGGGAGCTGTTTTTT. Encoded protein: CASNPGQGDTGELFF.